The sequence of this TCR beta chain was determined in a study of T cell responses to AZD1222 COVID-19 vaccine. This CDR3 is 15 amino acids long. From germline, CDR1 is SGHNT and CDR2 YENEEA. V was shortened by 1 base and J by 4 bases, with 13 bases between the two germline ends. Data came from immunoSEQ multiplex PCR; TCRdb stores just in-frame clones and leaves some out. The top ten hold roughly 3.9% of the sample, which has 75,000 to 85,000 clones, around 90% seen once. The chain carries TRBV11-3 and TRBJ1-1; D unclear. This receptor was obtained from an adult in good health. The sequencing used peripheral blood, collected on day 0 of AZD1222 vaccination. CDR3 bases: TGTGCCAGCAGCTTAGTGGTCACGGTGGGCACTGAAGCTTTCTTT. Protein sequence: CASSLVVTVGTEAFF.